This T cell receptor beta chain was recovered during a study of blood T cell repertoires in COVID-19. In the study overall: Whether acute or convalescent, the COVID-19 samples came from the United States, Italy and Spain.

Per the germline V gene, CDR1 is PRHDT and CDR2 is FYEKMQ (reference sequence). V dropped 5 bases and J dropped 0; count of bases not matched to a gene: 12. The CDR3 has 19 residues. Assay used: immunoSEQ multiplex PCR; TCRdb lists only in-frame clones, some missing. The sample has 310,000 or so clones, roughly 90% seen once; the top ten hold roughly 1.5%. Across about two dozen US areas, participants ranged in age from about 18 to 100 years. The V call is TRBV13, the J call TRBJ2-1; TRBD2 aligns across 11 bases. The sequence derives from a woman in her late teens or twenties with acute COVID-19. Sequenced: PBMCs or T cells enriched from blood (not recorded which). The CDR3 sequence: CASSHSTSGKSSSYNEQFF. In nucleotides, the CDR3 is TGTGCCAGCAGCCACTCGACTAGCGGGAAGTCAAGCTCCTACAATGAGCAGTTCTTC. Full variable domain (missing parts from reference TRBV13 and TRBJ2-1): AAGVIQSPRHLIKEKRETATLKCYPIPRHDTVYWYQQGPGQDPQFLISFYEKMQSDKGSIPDRFSAQQFSDYHSELNMSSLELGDSALYFCASSHSTSGKSSSYNEQFFGPGTRLTVL.